Listed below are T cell receptor beta chains from one sample, sequenced in a study of technical replicates of blood from several donors. Clones were sequenced by immunoSEQ multiplex PCR, and TCRdb holds only the in-frame ones, with some missing. This sample has tens of thousands of clones, with 95% to 98% found just once. The sample was T cells isolated from PBMCs. The receptors come from a human donor in good health. Each CDR3 is given with its conserved first and last residue. The order of the fields is D gene, V gene, J gene, CDR3 protein, CDR3 DNA. D genes are given only for firm matches.

d_call: TRBD2; v_call: TRBV6-1; j_call: TRBJ2-1; cdr3_aa: CASSEWLAGLYNEQFF; cdr3_nt: TGTGCCAGCAGTGAATGGTTAGCGGGACTTTACAATGAGCAGTTCTTC
d_call: -; v_call: TRBV5-1; j_call: TRBJ2-7; cdr3_aa: CASTYGEGEQYF; cdr3_nt: TGCGCCAGCACGTATGGCGAGGGCGAGCAGTACTTC
d_call: TRBD2; v_call: TRBV4-2; j_call: TRBJ2-7; cdr3_aa: CASSQERTSGAYEQYF; cdr3_nt: TGTGCCAGCAGCCAAGAACGGACTAGCGGCGCCTACGAGCAGTACTTC
d_call: -; v_call: TRBV13; j_call: TRBJ2-3; cdr3_aa: CASSLGLYRGTDTQYF; cdr3_nt: TGTGCCAGCAGCTTAGGCCTTTATCGAGGTACAGATACGCAGTATTTT
d_call: -; v_call: TRBV6-5; j_call: TRBJ1-1; cdr3_aa: CASNSNTEAFF; cdr3_nt: TGTGCCAGCAACAGCAACACTGAAGCTTTCTTT
d_call: TRBD1; v_call: TRBV27; j_call: TRBJ1-5; cdr3_aa: CASSFRTGISNQPQHF; cdr3_nt: TGTGCCAGCAGTTTTCGGACAGGGATTAGCAATCAGCCCCAGCATTTT
d_call: TRBD2; v_call: TRBV29-1; j_call: TRBJ2-1; cdr3_aa: CSVGGTSAREQFF; cdr3_nt: TGCAGCGTTGGAGGGACTAGCGCCAGAGAGCAGTTCTTC
d_call: -; v_call: TRBV29-1; j_call: TRBJ2-7; cdr3_aa: CSARIGGYEQYF; cdr3_nt: TGCAGCGCCCGAATAGGGGGCTACGAGCAGTACTTC
d_call: -; v_call: TRBV29-1; j_call: TRBJ1-4; cdr3_aa: CSATGKRGEKLFF; cdr3_nt: TGCAGCGCTACAGGGAAGAGGGGTGAAAAACTGTTTTTT
d_call: TRBD2; v_call: TRBV5-4; j_call: TRBJ2-1; cdr3_aa: CASSLGFAGGLYNEQFF; cdr3_nt: TGTGCCAGCAGCTTGGGTTTCGCGGGAGGGCTTTACAATGAGCAGTTCTTC
d_call: TRBD2; v_call: TRBV4-1; j_call: TRBJ2-1; cdr3_aa: CASSQGLAGVLYEQFF; cdr3_nt: TGCGCCAGCAGCCAAGGACTAGCGGGAGTGTTATACGAGCAGTTCTTC
d_call: -; v_call: TRBV30; j_call: TRBJ1-1; cdr3_aa: CAWTRQLNTEAFF; cdr3_nt: TGTGCCTGGACCAGACAGCTGAACACTGAAGCTTTCTTT
d_call: -; v_call: TRBV6-6; j_call: TRBJ2-3; cdr3_aa: CAHEQDLTDTQYF; cdr3_nt: TGTGCCCACGAACAGGACCTCACAGATACGCAGTATTTT
d_call: TRBD2; v_call: TRBV18; j_call: TRBJ2-7; cdr3_aa: CASSLFTSGRAYEQYF; cdr3_nt: TGTGCCAGCTCACTTTTTACTAGCGGGAGGGCCTACGAGCAGTACTTC
d_call: -; v_call: TRBV11-2; j_call: TRBJ2-7; cdr3_aa: CASSSRQGRWAPWEQYF; cdr3_nt: TGTGCCAGCAGCTCCCGGCAGGGCAGGTGGGCGCCGTGGGAGCAGTACTTC
d_call: -; v_call: TRBV7-8; j_call: TRBJ2-7; cdr3_aa: CASSLPQGGSYEQYF; cdr3_nt: TGTGCCAGCAGCTTACCCCAGGGAGGAAGCTACGAGCAGTACTTC
d_call: TRBD2; v_call: TRBV4-1; j_call: TRBJ2-1; cdr3_aa: CASSQDSAGGSYNEQFF; cdr3_nt: TGCGCCAGCAGCCAAGATTCAGCGGGAGGCTCCTACAATGAGCAGTTCTTC
d_call: -; v_call: TRBV19; j_call: TRBJ1-2; cdr3_aa: CASSSHGGSNGYTF; cdr3_nt: TGTGCCAGTAGTTCCCACGGGGGATCTAATGGCTACACCTTC
d_call: -; v_call: TRBV19; j_call: TRBJ1-5; cdr3_aa: CASSIGQGNQPQHF; cdr3_nt: TGTGCCAGTAGTATCGGTCAGGGGAATCAGCCCCAGCATTTT
d_call: TRBD2; v_call: TRBV25-1; j_call: TRBJ2-7; cdr3_aa: CASSTQVREASYEQYF; cdr3_nt: TGTGCCAGCAGTACCCAAGTGCGGGAGGCCTCCTACGAGCAGTACTTC
d_call: -; v_call: TRBV30; j_call: TRBJ1-4; cdr3_aa: CAWSVQLTNEKLFF; cdr3_nt: TGTGCCTGGAGTGTACAGTTAACTAATGAAAAACTGTTTTTT
d_call: -; v_call: TRBV13; j_call: TRBJ1-1; cdr3_aa: CASIPPGGFTEAFF; cdr3_nt: TGTGCCAGCATACCCCCGGGGGGGTTCACTGAAGCTTTCTTT
d_call: -; v_call: TRBV5-1; j_call: TRBJ1-1; cdr3_aa: CASSLEGTEAFF; cdr3_nt: TGCGCCAGCAGCTTGGAGGGGACAGAAGCTTTCTTT
d_call: -; v_call: TRBV7-9; j_call: TRBJ1-2; cdr3_aa: CASSLVGGGYTF; cdr3_nt: TGTGCCAGCAGCTTAGTAGGGGGTGGCTACACCTTC
d_call: -; v_call: TRBV28; j_call: TRBJ2-1; cdr3_aa: CASSSQTYTSSYNEQFF; cdr3_nt: TGTGCCAGCAGTTCCCAAACTTATACTAGCTCCTACAATGAGCAGTTCTTC
d_call: TRBD1; v_call: TRBV19; j_call: TRBJ1-2; cdr3_aa: CASSIDRVYGYTF; cdr3_nt: TGTGCCAGTAGTATCGACAGGGTCTATGGCTACACCTTC
d_call: -; v_call: TRBV19; j_call: TRBJ2-3; cdr3_aa: CASSVVGTDTQYF; cdr3_nt: TGTGCCAGTAGTGTTGTAGGCACAGATACGCAGTATTTT
d_call: -; v_call: TRBV6-5; j_call: TRBJ2-3; cdr3_aa: CASSDRPTDTQYF; cdr3_nt: TGTGCCAGCAGTGACAGGCCCACAGATACGCAGTATTTT
d_call: -; v_call: TRBV7-9; j_call: TRBJ2-2; cdr3_aa: CASSSKIRRAGELFF; cdr3_nt: TGTGCCAGCAGCTCCAAGATTAGGCGGGCCGGGGAGCTGTTTTTT
d_call: -; v_call: TRBV19; j_call: TRBJ1-3; cdr3_aa: CASSTQGTSSGNTIYF; cdr3_nt: TGTGCCAGTAGTACCCAGGGTACCTCTTCTGGAAACACCATATATTTT
d_call: TRBD1; v_call: TRBV5-1; j_call: TRBJ2-7; cdr3_aa: CASSPSRDSSYEQYF; cdr3_nt: TGCGCCAGCAGCCCCTCCCGGGACAGCTCCTACGAGCAGTACTTC
d_call: TRBD1; v_call: TRBV7-6; j_call: TRBJ2-2; cdr3_aa: CASSKQGANTGELFF; cdr3_nt: TGTGCCAGCAGCAAGCAGGGGGCGAACACCGGGGAGCTGTTTTTT
d_call: TRBD2; v_call: TRBV5-6; j_call: TRBJ2-7; cdr3_aa: CASSFDPGLAAEEQYF; cdr3_nt: TGTGCCAGCAGCTTCGATCCGGGACTAGCGGCTGAAGAGCAGTACTTC
d_call: -; v_call: TRBV7-3; j_call: TRBJ2-3; cdr3_aa: CASSLGVPDTQYF; cdr3_nt: TGTGCCAGCAGCCTCGGGGTTCCAGATACGCAGTATTTT
d_call: -; v_call: TRBV7-8; j_call: TRBJ2-1; cdr3_aa: CASSLDGSGYNEQFF; cdr3_nt: TGTGCCAGCAGCTTAGACGGGAGCGGATACAATGAGCAGTTCTTC
d_call: -; v_call: TRBV29-1; j_call: TRBJ2-7; cdr3_aa: CSVGRFSYEQYF; cdr3_nt: TGCAGCGTGGGGAGGTTCTCCTACGAGCAGTACTTC
d_call: TRBD2; v_call: TRBV11-1; j_call: TRBJ2-7; cdr3_aa: CASSLFAGVSYEQYF; cdr3_nt: TGTGCCAGCAGCTTATTTGCGGGAGTATCCTACGAGCAGTACTTC
d_call: TRBD1; v_call: TRBV28; j_call: TRBJ2-7; cdr3_aa: CASSSGTGSSYEQYF; cdr3_nt: TGTGCCAGCAGTTCCGGGACAGGGAGCTCCTACGAGCAGTACTTC
d_call: -; v_call: TRBV30; j_call: TRBJ2-7; cdr3_aa: CAWSVVLHEAYEQYF; cdr3_nt: TGTGCCTGGAGTGTGGTACTTCATGAGGCCTACGAGCAGTACTTC
d_call: TRBD2; v_call: TRBV19; j_call: TRBJ2-3; cdr3_aa: CASSMGTTSTDTQYF; cdr3_nt: TGTGCCAGTAGTATGGGGACTACTAGCACAGATACGCAGTATTTT
d_call: -; v_call: TRBV27; j_call: TRBJ2-7; cdr3_aa: CASSLESLHSSYEQYF; cdr3_nt: TGTGCCAGCAGCCTCGAGTCCCTACACAGCTCCTACGAGCAGTACTTC
d_call: -; v_call: TRBV7-8; j_call: TRBJ2-7; cdr3_aa: CASSPQKTGEYEQYF; cdr3_nt: TGTGCCAGCAGCCCGCAAAAGACCGGAGAGTACGAGCAGTACTTC